A single sample is the source of the 4 T cell receptor beta chains below, sequenced in a study of CD8 T cells in Susac syndrome. The authors reverse transcribed roughly 0.5 to 1 ug RNA with random hexamers. TCRdb reanalysed the immunoSEQ multiplex PCR reads using MiXCR and keeps one entry per CDR3 protein. The profile shows some 150,000 distinct CDR3 sequences, around 95% of them singletons. Sequences were obtained from CD4+ T cells from PBMCs. These receptors came from a human donor with Susac syndrome.

The gene calls are TRBV6-2 or TRBV6-3 and TRBJ1-2, with a possible D match to TRBD1 (6 bases). V was cut by 6 bases and J by 1 base, with 12 bases left in between. Germline CDR1 MNHEY, CDR2 SVGEGT. This CDR3 region has 14 residues. The CDR3 spells CASRGTTFNYGYTF. CDR3 sequence (DNA): TGTGCCAGCAGAGGGACAACCTTTAACTATGGCTACACCTTC.

The genes are TRBV3-1 and TRBJ2-5, with D tentatively TRBD2 (5 bases). Germline-derived CDR1 and CDR2 are LGHDT and YNNKEL (reference sequence). The CDR3 is made up of 12 amino acids. V lost 1 base and J 10 bases, leaving 10 bases between the germline ends. The CDR3 DNA sequence: TGTGCCAGCAGCCAAGCTTCCCGGGGCCAGTACTTC. It codes for CASSQASRGQYF.

This rearrangement joins TRBV2 to TRBJ1-1; possible D gene TRBD1, 5 bases. CDR1 is SNHLY and CDR2 is FYNNEI in the germline V gene. V was pared by 7 bases and J by 7 bases, with 10 bases between. This CDR3 region has 11 residues. Written as DNA, the CDR3 is TGTGCCAGCAAGTATGACAGTGAAGCTTTCTTT. Its translation is CASKYDSEAFF.

This clonotype occurred a few times. The chain carries TRBV4-2 and TRBJ2-5; D is perhaps TRBD1 (6 bases). V was clipped by 2 bases and J by 5 bases, with 6 bases between them. The CDR3 is made up of 12 amino acids. CDR1 LGHNA and CDR2 YNFKEQ come from the germline V gene. CDR3 loop: CASSQQGETQYF. CDR3 nucleotide sequence: TGTGCCAGCAGCCAACAGGGGGAGACCCAGTACTTC.